Many counts were recorded for the clone carrying this TCR beta chain. As yet, its antigen is unknown. A duration under 3 months, NOSPECS ≥4, CAS ≥3 and moderate-to-severe activity characterized the donors with ophthalmopathy. The diagnostic workup employed clinical symptoms, serum thyroxine, TRAb, thyroid ultrasound and orbital computed tomography. The data derive from a study of Graves' ophthalmopathy and Graves' hyperthyroidism. Overall study results and limits: Separation of ophthalmopathy from stable hyperthyroidism was achieved by a 13-signature model, at roughly 90% sensitivity and approximately 84% specificity.

From germline, CDR1 is SGHAT and CDR2 FQNNGV. This CDR3 spans 13 amino acids. Deletions cut 5 bases from V and 3 bases from J, with 11 bases between. RNA transcripts provided the template for amplifying TCR beta CDR3 regions. The authors performed first-round RT-PCR with HTBI primers and then a second-round multiplex PCR. MiXCR was run by TCRdb on the multiplex PCR reads, yielding one entry per CDR3 protein. The profile shows about 48,000 distinct CDR3 sequences, around 48% of them singletons. This TCR came from an adult man with Graves' ophthalmopathy. Sequences were obtained from peripheral blood. The V gene is TRBV11-2, the J gene TRBJ2-7; the D gene is possibly TRBD2 (7 bases). The CDR3 loop reads CASSLGGRYEQYF. CDR3 nucleotide sequence: TGTGCCAGCAGCCTGGGGGGGCGCTACGAGCAGTACTTC. The full variable domain, with the rest looked up from reference TRBV11-2 and TRBJ2-7, is EAGVAQSPRYKIIEKRQSVAFWCNPISGHATLYWYQQILGQGPKLLIQFQNNGVVDDSQLPKDRFSAERLKGVDSTLKIQPAKLEDSAVYLCASSLGGRYEQYFGPGTRLTVT.